This TCR beta chain is from a study of blood T cell repertoires in COVID-19. Clones were read by immunoSEQ multiplex PCR, and TCRdb kept only the in-frame ones, dropping some. In the table there are more than 300,000 clones, about 93% of which are singletons. This CDR3 is built from 16 residues. CDR1 is SGHTA, CDR2 FQGNSA, per germline. V trimming: 5 bases; J trimming: 6 bases; junction bases outside the gene matches: 7. The chain couples TRBV7-2 to TRBJ2-2, with TRBD1 identical over 12 bases. Sequencing input: peripheral blood. The source of this sequence is a woman in her late teens or twenties who had recovered from COVID-19. As DNA, the CDR3 is TGTGCCAGCAGCAAAGGGACAGGGGGCTTTTCCGGGGAGCTGTTTTTT. It yields the protein CASSKGTGGFSGELFF. Full variable domain (outside the CDR3, taken from reference TRBV7-2 and TRBJ2-2): GAGVSQSPSNKVTEKGKDVELRCDPISGHTALYWYRQSLGQGLEFLIYFQGNSAPDKSGLPSDRFSAERTGGSVSTLTIQRTQQEDSAVYLCASSKGTGGFSGELFFGEGSRLTVL.